The clone carrying this TCR beta chain was recorded a few times. The antigen is unknown. V lost 7 bases and J 4 bases, leaving 11 bases between the germline ends. The CDR3 sequence is 12 residues long. Germline loops: CDR1 MDHEN, CDR2 SYDVKM. This record belongs to a study of beta chain features in type 1 diabetes. As every portion of the isolated RNA was reverse transcribed, the sequencing read expressed TCRB transcripts. Some clones are missing from TCRdb's copy, which holds only in-frame ones; the method was immunoSEQ multiplex PCR. The repertoire holds approximately 160,000 clones, around 10% seen once, with approximately 0.46% in the top ten. Once sorted, every population was more than 98% pure. General study results and limits: Significant though moderate, a shortening of TCRB CDR3s appeared in all four CD4+ subsets of Type 1 diabetes patients.

This TCR was sampled from a man between 25 and 39 years old with type 1 diabetes. The sample was central memory CD4+ T cells from blood. The chain carries TRBV28 and TRBJ2-7; D not resolved. CDR3 region: CASTTNTYEQYF. The CDR3 DNA is TGTGCCAGCACCACAAATACGTACGAGCAGTACTTC.